The present T cell receptor (beta chain) was sequenced within a study of T-cell memory formation after mild COVID-19. TCRdb re-called the 5' RACE reads with MiXCR, one entry per CDR3 protein. Among about 450,000 distinct CDR3 sequences listed, 23% were seen once. The CDR3 sequence is 16 residues long. Trimming cost V 0 bases and J 9 bases; bases outside gene matches: 11. Germline V CDR1 and CDR2: LGHNA, YNFKEQ. The sequence derives from an adult woman who had mild COVID-19 (a few samples of this study predate the infection). Cell type and time point are not known. V usage is TRBV4-2 and J usage is TRBJ2-7; the match to TRBD2 covers 10 bases. Sample: PBMCs or a T cell subset sorted from them (not recorded which). The DNA of the CDR3 is TGTGCCAGCAGCCAAGATTTAGCTAGCGGGAGTAGAAGGCAGTACTTC. Residues: CASSQDLASGSRRQYF.